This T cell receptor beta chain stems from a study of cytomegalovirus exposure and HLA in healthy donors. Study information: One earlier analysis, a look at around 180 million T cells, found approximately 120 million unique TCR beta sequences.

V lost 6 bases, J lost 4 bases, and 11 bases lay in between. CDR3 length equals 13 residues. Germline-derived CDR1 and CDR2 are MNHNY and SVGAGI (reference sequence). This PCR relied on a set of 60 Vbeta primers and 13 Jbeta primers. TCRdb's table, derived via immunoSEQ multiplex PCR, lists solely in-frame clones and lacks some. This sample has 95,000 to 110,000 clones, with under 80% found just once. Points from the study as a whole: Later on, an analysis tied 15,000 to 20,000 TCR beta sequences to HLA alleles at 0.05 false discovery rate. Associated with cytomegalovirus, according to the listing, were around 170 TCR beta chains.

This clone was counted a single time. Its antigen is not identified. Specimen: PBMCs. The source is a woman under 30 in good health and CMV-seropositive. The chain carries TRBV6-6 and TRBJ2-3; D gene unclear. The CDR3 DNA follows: TGTGCCAGCAGCTTCCTGGGCTCAGATACGCAGTATTTT. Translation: CASSFLGSDTQYF.